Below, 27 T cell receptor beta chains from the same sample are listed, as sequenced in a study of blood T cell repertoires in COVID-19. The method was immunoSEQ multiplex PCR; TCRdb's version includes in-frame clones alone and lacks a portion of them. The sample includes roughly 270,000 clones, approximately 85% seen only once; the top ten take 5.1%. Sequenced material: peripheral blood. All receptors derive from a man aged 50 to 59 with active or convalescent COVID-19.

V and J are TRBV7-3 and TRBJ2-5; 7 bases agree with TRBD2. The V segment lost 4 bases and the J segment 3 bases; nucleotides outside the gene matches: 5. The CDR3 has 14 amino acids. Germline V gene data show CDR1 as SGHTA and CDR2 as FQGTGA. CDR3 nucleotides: TGTGCCAGCAGCTCCCTGGGGGGGGAAGAGACCCAGTACTTC. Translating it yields CASSSLGGEETQYF.

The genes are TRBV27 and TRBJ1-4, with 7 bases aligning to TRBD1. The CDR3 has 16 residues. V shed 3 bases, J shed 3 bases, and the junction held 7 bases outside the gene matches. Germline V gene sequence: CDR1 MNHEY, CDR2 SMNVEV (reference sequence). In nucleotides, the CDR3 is TGTGCCAGCAGTTTGAGGTGGGGGACAGCTAATGAAAAACTGTTTTTT. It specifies CASSLRWGTANEKLFF.

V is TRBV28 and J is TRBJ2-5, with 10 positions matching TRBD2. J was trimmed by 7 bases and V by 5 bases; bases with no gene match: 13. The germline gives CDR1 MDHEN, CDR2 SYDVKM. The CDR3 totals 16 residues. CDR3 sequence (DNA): TGTGCCAGCAGTCCGCGACTAGCGGGCCGATTATGGACCCAGTACTTC. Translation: CASSPRLAGRLWTQYF. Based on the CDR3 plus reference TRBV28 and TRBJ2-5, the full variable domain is DVKVTQSSRYLVKRTGEKVFLECVQDMDHENMFWYRQDPGLGLRLIYFSYDVKMKEKGDIPEGYSVSREKKERFSLILESASTNQTSMYLCASSPRLAGRLWTQYFGPGTRLLVL.

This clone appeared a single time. DNA of the CDR3: TGTGCCAGCAATAATACACAGGGAAGTGGCTACACCTTC. As protein: CASNNTQGSGYTF. The chain is built from TRBV6-5 and TRBJ1-2; TRBD1 is a possible D gene (6 bases). Per the germline V gene, CDR1 is MNHEY and CDR2 is SVGAGI. The V end lost 7 bases, the J end lost 7 bases, and 16 bases lay between the germline ends. The CDR3 is 13 residues long.

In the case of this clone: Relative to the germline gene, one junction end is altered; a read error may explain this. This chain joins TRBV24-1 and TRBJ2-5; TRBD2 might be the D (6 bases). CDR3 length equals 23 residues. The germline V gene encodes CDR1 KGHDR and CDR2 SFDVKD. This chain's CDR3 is CATSDLWTNHKPDNIRALSGSNF. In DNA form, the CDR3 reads TGTGCCACCAGTGATCTGTGGACTAACCACAAGCCCGACAACATTAGGGCCCTCTCCGGCAGTAACTTC.

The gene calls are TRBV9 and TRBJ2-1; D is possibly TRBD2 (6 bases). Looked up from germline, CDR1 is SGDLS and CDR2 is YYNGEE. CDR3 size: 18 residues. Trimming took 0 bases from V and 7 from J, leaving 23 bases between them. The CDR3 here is CASSVVPRVEGPGNEQFF. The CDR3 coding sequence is TGTGCCAGCAGCGTAGTTCCCAGGGTGGAGGGGCCTGGAAATGAGCAGTTCTTC.

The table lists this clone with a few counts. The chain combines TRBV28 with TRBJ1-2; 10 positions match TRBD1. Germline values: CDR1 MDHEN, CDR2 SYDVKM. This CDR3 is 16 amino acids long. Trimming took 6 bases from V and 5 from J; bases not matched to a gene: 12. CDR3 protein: CASRRPNRDRGYGYTF. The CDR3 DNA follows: TGTGCCAGCAGGAGACCCAACCGGGACAGGGGTTATGGCTACACCTTC.

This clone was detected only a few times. The CDR3 sequence is CASSDLTGIYTF. The CDR3 nucleotides are TGCGCCAGCAGTGACTTGACAGGGATCTACACCTTC. V usage is TRBV10-2 and J usage is TRBJ1-2; 7 positions agree with TRBD1. This CDR3 comprises 12 residues. CDR1 is WSHSY, CDR2 SAAADI, per germline. The trim removed 3 bases at V and 10 bases at J, leaving 5 bases unmatched.

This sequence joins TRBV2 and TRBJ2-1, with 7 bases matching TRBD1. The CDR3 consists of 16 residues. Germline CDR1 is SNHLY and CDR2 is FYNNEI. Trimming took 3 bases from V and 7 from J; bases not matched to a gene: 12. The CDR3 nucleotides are TGTGCCAGCAGTGAGGTCCAGACAGGGAGAGATAATGAGCAGTTCTTC. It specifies CASSEVQTGRDNEQFF. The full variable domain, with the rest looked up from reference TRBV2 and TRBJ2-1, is EPEVTQTPSHQVTQMGQEVILRCVPISNHLYFYWYRQILGQKVEFLVSFYNNEISEKSEIFDDQFSVERPDGSNFTLKIRSTKLEDSAMYFCASSEVQTGRDNEQFFGPGTRLTVL.

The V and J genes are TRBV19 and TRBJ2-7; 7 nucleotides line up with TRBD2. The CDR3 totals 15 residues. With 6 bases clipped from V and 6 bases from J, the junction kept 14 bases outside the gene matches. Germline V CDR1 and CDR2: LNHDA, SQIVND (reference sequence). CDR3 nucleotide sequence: TGTGCCAGTAGCATCTCAAGCGGGAAAAGAGGCGAGCAGTACTTC. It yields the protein CASSISSGKRGEQYF.

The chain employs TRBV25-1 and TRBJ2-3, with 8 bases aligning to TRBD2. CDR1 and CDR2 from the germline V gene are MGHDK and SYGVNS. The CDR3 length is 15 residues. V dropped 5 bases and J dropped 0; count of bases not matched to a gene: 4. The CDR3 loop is CASSRPSGSTDTQYF. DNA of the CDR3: TGTGCCAGCAGTCGCCCTAGCGGGAGCACAGATACGCAGTATTTT. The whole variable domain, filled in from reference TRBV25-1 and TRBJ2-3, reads EADIYQTPRYLVIGTGKKITLECSQTMGHDKMYWYQQDPGMELHLIHYSYGVNSTEKGDLSSESTVSRIRTEHFPLTLESARPSHTSQYLCASSRPSGSTDTQYFGPGTRLTVL.

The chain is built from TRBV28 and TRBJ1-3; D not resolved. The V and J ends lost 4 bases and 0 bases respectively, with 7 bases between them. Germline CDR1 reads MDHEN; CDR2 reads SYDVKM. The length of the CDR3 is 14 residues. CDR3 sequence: CASSSGFSGNTIYF. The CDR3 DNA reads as TGTGCCAGCAGTTCGGGGTTCTCTGGAAACACCATATATTTT. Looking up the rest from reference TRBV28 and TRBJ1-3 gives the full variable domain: DVKVTQSSRYLVKRTGEKVFLECVQDMDHENMFWYRQDPGLGLRLIYFSYDVKMKEKGDIPEGYSVSREKKERFSLILESASTNQTSMYLCASSSGFSGNTIYFGEGSWLTVV.

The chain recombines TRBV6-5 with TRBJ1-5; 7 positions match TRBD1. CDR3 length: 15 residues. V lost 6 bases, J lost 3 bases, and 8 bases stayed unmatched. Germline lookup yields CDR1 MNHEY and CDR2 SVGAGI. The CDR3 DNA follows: TGTGCCAGCAGAAAACAGGGGTCCACCAATCAGCCCCAGCATTTT. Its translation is CASRKQGSTNQPQHF.

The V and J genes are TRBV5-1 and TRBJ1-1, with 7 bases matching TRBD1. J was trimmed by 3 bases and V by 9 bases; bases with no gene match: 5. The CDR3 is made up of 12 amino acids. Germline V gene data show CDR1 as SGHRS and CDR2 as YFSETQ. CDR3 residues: CATTGVDTEAFF. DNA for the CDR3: TGCGCCACCACAGGGGTAGACACTGAAGCTTTCTTT.

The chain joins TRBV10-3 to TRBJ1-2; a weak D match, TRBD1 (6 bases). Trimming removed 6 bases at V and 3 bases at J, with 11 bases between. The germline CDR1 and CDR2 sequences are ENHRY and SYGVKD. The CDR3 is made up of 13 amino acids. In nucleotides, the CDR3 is TGTGCCATCAGACAGGGAGGGGACTATGGCTACACCTTC. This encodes CAIRQGGDYGYTF.

In DNA form, the CDR3 reads TGTGCCAGCGCCATGGCGGACAGGAACTATGGCTACACCTTC. Amino acid sequence: CASAMADRNYGYTF. The chain carries TRBV27 and TRBJ1-2, with 7 bases matching TRBD1. The CDR3 extends over 14 amino acids. From germline, CDR1 is MNHEY and CDR2 SMNVEV (reference sequence). V trimming: 8 bases; J trimming: 2 bases; junction bases outside the gene matches: 8.

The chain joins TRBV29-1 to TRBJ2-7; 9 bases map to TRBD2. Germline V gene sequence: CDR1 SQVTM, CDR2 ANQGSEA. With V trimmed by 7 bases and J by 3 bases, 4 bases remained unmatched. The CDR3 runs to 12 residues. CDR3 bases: TGCAGCGGCGGTAGCGGGAGCTACGAGCAGTACTTC. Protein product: CSGGSGSYEQYF.

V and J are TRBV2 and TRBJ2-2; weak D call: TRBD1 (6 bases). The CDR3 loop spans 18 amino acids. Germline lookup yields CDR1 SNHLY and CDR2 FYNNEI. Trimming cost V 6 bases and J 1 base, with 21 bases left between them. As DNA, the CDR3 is TGTGCCAGCAGCCTCCCCCGGGACAAAGGATTGAACACCGGGGAGCTGTTTTTT. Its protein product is CASSLPRDKGLNTGELFF.

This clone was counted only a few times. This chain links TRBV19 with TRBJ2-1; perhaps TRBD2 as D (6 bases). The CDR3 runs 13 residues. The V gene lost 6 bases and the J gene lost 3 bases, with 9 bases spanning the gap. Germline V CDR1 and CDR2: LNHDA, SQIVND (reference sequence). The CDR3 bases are TGTGCCAGTAGGGAGGGTATCTACAATGAGCAGTTCTTC. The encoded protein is CASREGIYNEQFF. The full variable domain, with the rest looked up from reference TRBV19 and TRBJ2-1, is DGGITQSPKYLFRKEGQNVTLSCEQNLNHDAMYWYRQDPGQGLRLIYYSQIVNDFQKGDIAEGYSVSREKKESFPLTVTSAQKNPTAFYLCASREGIYNEQFFGPGTRLTVL.

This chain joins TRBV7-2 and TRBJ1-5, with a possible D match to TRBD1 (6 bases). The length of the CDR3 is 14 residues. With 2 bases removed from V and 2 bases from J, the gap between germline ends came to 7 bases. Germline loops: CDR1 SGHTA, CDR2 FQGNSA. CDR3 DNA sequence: TGTGCCAGCAGCTTATCAGGGGGCAATCAGCCCCAGCATTTT. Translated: CASSLSGGNQPQHF.

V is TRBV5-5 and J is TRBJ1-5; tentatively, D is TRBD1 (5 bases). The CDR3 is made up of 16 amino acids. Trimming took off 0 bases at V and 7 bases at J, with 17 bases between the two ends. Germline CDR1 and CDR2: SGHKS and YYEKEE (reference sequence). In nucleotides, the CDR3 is TGTGCCAGCAGCTTGGCCGAGGTTGGGGCCTGGCAGCCCCAGCATTTT. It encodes CASSLAEVGAWQPQHF.

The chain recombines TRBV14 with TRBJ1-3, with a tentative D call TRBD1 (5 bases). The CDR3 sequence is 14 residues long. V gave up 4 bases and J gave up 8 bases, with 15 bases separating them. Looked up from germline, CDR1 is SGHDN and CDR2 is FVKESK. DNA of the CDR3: TGTGCCAGCAGCCCCCGGCAGGGCCTCGACACCATATATTTT. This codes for CASSPRQGLDTIYF.

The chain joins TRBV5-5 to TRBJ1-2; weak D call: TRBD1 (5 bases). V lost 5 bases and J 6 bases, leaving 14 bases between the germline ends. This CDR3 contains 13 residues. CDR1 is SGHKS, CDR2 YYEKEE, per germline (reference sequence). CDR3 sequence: CASSSQGMDGYTF. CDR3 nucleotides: TGTGCCAGCAGTTCTCAGGGTATGGATGGCTACACCTTC. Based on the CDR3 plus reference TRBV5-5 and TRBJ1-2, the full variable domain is DAGVTQSPTHLIKTRGQQVTLRCSPISGHKSVSWYQQVLGQGPQFIFQYYEKEERGRGNFPDRFSARQFPNYSSELNVNALLLGDSALYLCASSSQGMDGYTFGSGTRLTVV.

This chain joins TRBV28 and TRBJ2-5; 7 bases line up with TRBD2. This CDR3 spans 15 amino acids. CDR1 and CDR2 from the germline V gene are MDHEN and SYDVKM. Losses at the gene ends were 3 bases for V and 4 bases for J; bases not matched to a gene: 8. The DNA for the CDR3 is TGTGCCAGCAGTTTTGGTGGGAGGGCCGGAGAGACCCAGTACTTC. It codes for CASSFGGRAGETQYF.

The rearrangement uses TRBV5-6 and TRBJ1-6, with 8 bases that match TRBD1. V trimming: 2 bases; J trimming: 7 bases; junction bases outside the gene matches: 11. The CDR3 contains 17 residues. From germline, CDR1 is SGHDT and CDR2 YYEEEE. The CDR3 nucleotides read TGTGCCAGCAGCTTTTCTTTGGGGGGACAGGCGAATTCACCCCTCCACTTT. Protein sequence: CASSFSLGGQANSPLHF.

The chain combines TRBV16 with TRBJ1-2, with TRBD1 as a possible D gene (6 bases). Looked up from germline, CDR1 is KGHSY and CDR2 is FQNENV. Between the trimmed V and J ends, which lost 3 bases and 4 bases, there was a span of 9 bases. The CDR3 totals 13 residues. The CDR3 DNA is TGTGCCAGCAGCCACGGACAGTCCTATGGCTACACCTTC. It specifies CASSHGQSYGYTF.

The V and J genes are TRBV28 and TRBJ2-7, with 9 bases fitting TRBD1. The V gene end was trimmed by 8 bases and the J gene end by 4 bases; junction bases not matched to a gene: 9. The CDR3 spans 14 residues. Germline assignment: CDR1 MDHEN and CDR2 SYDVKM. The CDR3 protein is CASEPPGQGYEQYF. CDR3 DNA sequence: TGTGCCAGCGAACCACCGGGACAGGGTTACGAGCAGTACTTC.